Sequencing of this T cell receptor beta chain was carried out in a study of blood T cell repertoires in COVID-19. Study-level background: Some COVID-19 samples were acute and others convalescent; all came from the United States, Italy and Spain.

In the original processing: Amplification of reference gene primers was used by the study to estimate nucleated cell counts. The repertoire was sequenced with immunoSEQ multiplex PCR; TCRdb's copy has only in-frame clones and lacks some. The V and J calls and clone size come from that table; D and trimming were worked out from the DNA. The table records 30,000 to 45,000 clones, approximately 80% of them present only once. Germline CDR1 LGHDT, CDR2 YNNKEL (reference sequence). The V gene end was trimmed by 4 bases and the J gene end by 5 bases; junction bases not matched to a gene: 8. This CDR3 has 16 amino acids.

This sequence originates from a man aged 55-75 years with active COVID-19. The genes are TRBV3-1 (or the pseudogene TRBV3-2) and TRBJ2-3; the match to TRBD2 covers 11 bases. The sample comprised peripheral blood. The CDR3 loop reads CASSPGTSGLKDTQYF. The CDR3 coding sequence is TGTGCCAGCAGCCCCGGGACTAGCGGTTTAAAAGATACGCAGTATTTT.